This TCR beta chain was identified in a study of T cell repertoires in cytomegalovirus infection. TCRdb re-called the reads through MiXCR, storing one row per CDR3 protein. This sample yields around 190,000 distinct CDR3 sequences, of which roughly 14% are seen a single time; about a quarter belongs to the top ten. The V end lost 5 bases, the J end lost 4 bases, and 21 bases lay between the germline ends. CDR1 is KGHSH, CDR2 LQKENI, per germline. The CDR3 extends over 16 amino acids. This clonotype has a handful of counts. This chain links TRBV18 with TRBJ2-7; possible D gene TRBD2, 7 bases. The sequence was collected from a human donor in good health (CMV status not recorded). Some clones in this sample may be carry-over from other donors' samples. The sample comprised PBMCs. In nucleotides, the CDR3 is TGTGCCAGCTCAGGACCCTTCAGGGGAGGGTTTTACGAGCAGTACTTC. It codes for CASSGPFRGGFYEQYF.